Below are 23 T cell receptor beta chains sequenced from a single sample in a study of blood T cell repertoires in COVID-19. Clones were sequenced by immunoSEQ multiplex PCR, and TCRdb holds only the in-frame ones, with some missing. Of more than 90,000 clones detected, 70% to 85% appear once; the ten largest clones hold around 11%. The sample comprised peripheral blood. These receptors all stem from a human donor in a cohort sampled during active COVID-19.

This sequence joins TRBV12-3 or TRBV12-4 and TRBJ1-3; D is unresolved. This CDR3 region has 13 residues. Trimming stripped 4 bases from V and 4 bases from J, with 8 bases between. CDR3 sequence: CASSYGGGNTIYF. Here the CDR3 DNA reads TGTGCCAGCAGTTACGGCGGAGGAAACACCATATATTTT.

This chain connects TRBV2 to TRBJ2-3; perhaps TRBD1 as D (5 bases). Germline V lookup: CDR1 SNHLY, CDR2 FYNNEI. Trimming cost V 3 bases and J 0 bases, with 10 bases left between them. The CDR3 totals 15 residues. CDR3 sequence (DNA): TGTGCCAGCAGTGAGCAGGGCCTGAGCACAGATACGCAGTATTTT. It is translated as CASSEQGLSTDTQYF.

This chain links TRBV12-5 with TRBJ1-2; the match to TRBD1 covers 7 bases. Germline V gene lookup returns CDR1 LGHNT and CDR2 FRNRAP. The ends lost 7 bases at V and 4 bases at J; junction bases unmatched: 3. The CDR3 contains 12 residues. The DNA for the CDR3 is TGTGCTAGTGATAGGACAGGCTATGGCTACACCTTC. It translates to CASDRTGYGYTF.

This chain uses TRBV19 with TRBJ1-1; D is perhaps TRBD1 (5 bases). The CDR3 totals 8 residues. Germline loops: CDR1 LNHDA, CDR2 SQIVND (reference sequence). CDR3 amino acids: CAGGMAFF. Here the CDR3 DNA reads TGTGCTGGGGGGATGGCTTTCTTT.

This clone was observed a handful of times. V usage is TRBV18 and J usage is TRBJ2-2, with 10 bases identical to TRBD1. The V and J ends lost 3 bases and 0 bases, in that order; junction bases with no gene match: 7. Germline CDR1 is KGHSH and CDR2 is LQKENI. The CDR3 covers 18 residues. The CDR3 nucleotides read TGTGCCAGCTCACCGGGACAGGGGAGTCCCTCGAACACCGGGGAGCTGTTTTTT. Translation: CASSPGQGSPSNTGELFF.

The rearrangement uses TRBV7-2 and TRBJ1-2; 7 nucleotides match TRBD1. The CDR3 runs 16 residues. V shed 1 base, J shed 1 base, and the junction held 6 bases outside the gene matches. In germline, CDR1 is SGHTA, CDR2 FQGNSA. The CDR3, as DNA: TGTGCCAGCAGCTTAGGGGGGACAGCAATTAACTATGGCTACACCTTC. It translates to CASSLGGTAINYGYTF. The full variable domain, its missing parts supplied by reference TRBV7-2 and TRBJ1-2, is GAGVSQSPSNKVTEKGKDVELRCDPISGHTALYWYRQSLGQGLEFLIYFQGNSAPDKSGLPSDRFSAERTGGSVSTLTIQRTQQEDSAVYLCASSLGGTAINYGYTFGSGTRLTVV.

The chain combines TRBV3-1 (or the pseudogene TRBV3-2) with TRBJ2-7, with 8 bases lining up with TRBD2. Germline values: CDR1 LGHDT, CDR2 YNNKEL (reference sequence). There are 16 residues in the CDR3. V shed 0 bases, J shed 4 bases, and the junction held 8 bases outside the gene matches. The CDR3 sequence: CASSQEGLAGLYEQYF. The DNA for the CDR3 is TGTGCCAGCAGCCAAGAGGGGCTAGCGGGTTTATACGAGCAGTACTTC.

This clone was recorded once. CDR3: CASSYGLRGGQFF. CDR3 nucleotides: TGTGCCAGCAGTTACGGGCTGCGGGGGGGTCAGTTCTTC. The chain couples TRBV6-5 to TRBJ2-1, with 9 positions matching TRBD2. The germline V gene encodes CDR1 MNHEY and CDR2 SVGAGI. The CDR3 totals 13 residues. Trimming removed 2 bases from V and 13 bases from J; junction bases left unmatched: 6.

The rearrangement uses TRBV5-4 and TRBJ1-1; possibly TRBD1 for D (6 bases). Germline CDR1 is SGHNT and CDR2 is YYREEE (reference sequence). The CDR3 runs 13 residues. Trimming left V 2 bases short and J 4 bases short, with 9 bases between. CDR3 residues: CASSLQGSTEAFF. CDR3 DNA: TGTGCCAGCAGCTTACAGGGATCCACTGAAGCTTTCTTT.

V is TRBV4-2 and J is TRBJ1-4; D is possibly TRBD1 (6 bases). Between the trimmed V and J ends, which lost 4 bases and 7 bases, there was a span of 22 bases. Germline-derived CDR1 and CDR2 are LGHNA and YNFKEQ. The CDR3 totals 17 residues. The CDR3 sequence is CASSLSTGRGVGEKLFF. DNA of the CDR3: TGTGCCAGCAGCCTCTCCACGGGCAGGGGAGTTGGTGAAAAACTGTTTTTT.

The chain couples TRBV7-9 to TRBJ2-1, with D possibly being TRBD1 (6 bases). Germline-derived CDR1 and CDR2 are SEHNR and FQNEAQ (reference sequence). This CDR3 comprises 15 residues. The V gene lost 2 bases and the J gene lost 0 bases, with 8 bases spanning the gap. The CDR3 DNA reads TGTGCCAGCAGCTTAACAGGGATCTCCTACAATGAGCAGTTCTTC. Translation gives CASSLTGISYNEQFF.

This clone was seen only a few times. The V gene is TRBV10-3, the J gene TRBJ1-1; 7 bases are a match to TRBD1. In germline, CDR1 is ENHRY, CDR2 SYGVKD. V shed 6 bases, J shed 8 bases, and the junction held 6 bases outside the gene matches. The CDR3 totals 12 residues. As DNA, the CDR3 is TGTGCCATCAGCCGGGACAGCTCCGAAGCTTTCTTT. This encodes CAISRDSSEAFF.

This chain links TRBV5-6 with TRBJ1-1, with D possibly being TRBD1 (6 bases). Germline V gene lookup returns CDR1 SGHDT and CDR2 YYEEEE. The CDR3 has 15 residues. Trimming cost V 4 bases and J 4 bases, with 17 bases left between them. CDR3 loop: CASSPGGRWSTEAFF. The CDR3, as DNA: TGTGCCAGCAGCCCGGGGGGGCGCTGGAGCACTGAAGCTTTCTTT.

The chain couples TRBV6-6 to TRBJ1-6; the match to TRBD1 covers 8 bases. V was clipped by 5 bases and J by 0 bases; unmatched bases: 6. From germline, CDR1 is MNHNY and CDR2 SVGAGI (reference sequence). The CDR3 loop spans 17 amino acids. CDR3 nucleotides: TGTGCCAGCAGTCGACAGGGGCTAAGCTCCTATAATTCACCCCTCCACTTT. This codes for CASSRQGLSSYNSPLHF.

This chain links TRBV5-1 with TRBJ1-1; D remains ambiguous. In germline, CDR1 is SGHRS, CDR2 YFSETQ. CDR3 size: 15 residues. V dropped 0 bases and J dropped 4 bases, with 13 bases sitting between them. This chain's CDR3 is CASSLVEGMATEAFF. As DNA, the CDR3 is TGCGCCAGCAGCTTGGTGGAGGGAATGGCCACTGAAGCTTTCTTT.

The chain carries TRBV18 and TRBJ2-3; 7 bases map to TRBD2. The germline V gene has CDR1 KGHSH and CDR2 LQKENI. This CDR3 contains 15 residues. Trimming at V came to 2 bases and at J to 4 bases, leaving 6 bases not matched to a gene. The CDR3 DNA reads as TGTGCCAGCTCACCAGGACTAGAAGGTGCAGATACGCAGTATTTT. Protein product: CASSPGLEGADTQYF.

The chain joins TRBV4-3 to TRBJ2-3; D remains ambiguous. V was shortened by 3 bases and J by 4 bases, with 11 bases between the two germline ends. The germline V gene encodes CDR1 LGHNA and CDR2 YSLEER. This CDR3 region has 14 residues. In DNA, the CDR3 is TGCGCCAGCAGCCAGCAAATCGCGGCAGATACGCAGTATTTT. Its translation is CASSQQIAADTQYF.

V and J are TRBV2 and TRBJ1-3; unclear D gene. V was shortened by 6 bases and J by 0 bases, with 18 bases between the two germline ends. The germline V gene encodes CDR1 SNHLY and CDR2 FYNNEI. There are 17 residues in the CDR3. Here the CDR3 reads CASRSTLVPYSGNTIYF. CDR3 DNA sequence: TGTGCCAGCAGGAGCACTTTGGTACCGTACTCTGGAAACACCATATATTTT.

The CDR3 here is CASSPTLETYNEQFF. The CDR3 DNA reads as TGTGCCAGCAGCCCCACGCTTGAGACTTACAATGAGCAGTTCTTC. This rearrangement joins TRBV7-8 to TRBJ2-1; D is undetermined. Trimming removed 5 bases from V and 4 bases from J, with 15 bases in between. CDR1 is SGHVS, CDR2 FQNEAQ, per germline. The CDR3 length is 15 residues. Based on the CDR3 plus reference TRBV7-8 and TRBJ2-1, the full variable domain is GAGVSQSPRYKVAKRGQDVALRCDPISGHVSLFWYQQALGQGPEFLTYFQNEAQLDKSGLPSDRFFAERPEGSVSTLKIQRTQQEDSAVYLCASSPTLETYNEQFFGPGTRLTVL.

The J gene is TRBJ2-1, the V gene TRBV9; D possibly corresponds to TRBD1 (6 bases). CDR3 length: 16 residues. The V end was cut by 3 bases, the J end by 4 bases, with 17 bases between. CDR1 is SGDLS and CDR2 is YYNGEE in the germline V gene. The CDR3, as DNA: TGTGCCAGCAGCGGAGCCCTGGACAGCGGATACAATGAGCAGTTCTTC. Translated: CASSGALDSGYNEQFF.

The genes are TRBV24-1 and TRBJ2-5; weak D call: TRBD1 (5 bases). The CDR3 loop spans 11 amino acids. Trimming left V 8 bases short and J 2 bases short, with 5 bases between. CDR1 and CDR2 from the germline V gene are KGHDR and SFDVKD. CDR3 residues: CATTGQETQYF. CDR3 coding DNA: TGTGCCACCACAGGGCAAGAGACCCAGTACTTC.

This chain connects TRBV4-1 to TRBJ2-7; possible D gene TRBD2, 6 bases. Between the trimmed V and J ends, which lost 0 bases and 0 bases, there was a span of 12 bases. Per the germline V gene, CDR1 is MGHRA and CDR2 is YSYEKL. There are 16 residues in the CDR3. The CDR3 is CASSQDQAGSSYEQYF. CDR3 nucleotides: TGCGCCAGCAGCCAAGATCAGGCGGGGTCCTCCTACGAGCAGTACTTC.

The rearrangement links TRBV7-9 to TRBJ1-1, with D maybe TRBD1 (5 bases). The CDR3 totals 15 residues. Trimming cost V 5 bases and J 0 bases, with 13 bases left between them. From germline, CDR1 is SEHNR and CDR2 FQNEAQ (reference sequence). This chain's CDR3 is CASSRARGMNTEAFF. CDR3 sequence (DNA): TGTGCCAGCAGCCGGGCCCGGGGGATGAACACTGAAGCTTTCTTT. The entire variable domain, with the rest obtained from reference TRBV7-9 and TRBJ1-1, is as follows: DTGVSQNPRHKITKRGQNVTFRCDPISEHNRLYWYRQTLGQGPEFLTYFQNEAQLEKSRLLSDRFSAERPKGSFSTLEIQRTEQGDSAMYLCASSRARGMNTEAFFGQGTRLTVV.